The 27 T cell receptor beta chains given below trace back to one sample, sequenced in a study of T-cell reconstitution after alpha-beta-depleted transplantation in children. For TCRbeta, the library was prepared with unique molecular identifiers. TCRdb re-called the PCR reads with MiXCR, one entry per CDR3 protein. The repertoire has some 220,000 distinct CDR3 sequences, roughly a tenth of them found once; the top ten carry around 6.2%. Material: PBMCs from the stem cell graft donor, obtained from the stem cell graft. Receptors originate from a human donor who donated a stem cell graft to a child with acute lymphoblastic leukemia.

In the case of this clonotype: Being one base from a much bigger clone, this may be a read error. J is TRBJ1-4 and V is TRBV3-1, with 7 bases identical to TRBD1. CDR3 length: 14 amino acids. V lost 8 bases and J lost 5; bases outside the gene matches: 8. The germline V gene has CDR1 LGHDT and CDR2 YNNKEL (reference sequence). The CDR3 sequence is CASCWDSRNEKLFF. CDR3 sequence (DNA): TGTGCCAGCTGTTGGGACAGCAGGAATGAAAAACTGTTTTTT.

This clonotype was recorded at least ten times. This rearrangement joins TRBV6-1 to TRBJ2-1; tentatively, D is TRBD1 (5 bases). Deletions cut 7 bases from V and 6 bases from J, with 10 bases between. This CDR3 is 12 amino acids long. The germline gives CDR1 MNHNS, CDR2 SASEGT. The CDR3 DNA reads as TGTGCCAGCACGGCCAGGGTCAATGAGCAGTTCTTC. Translated: CASTARVNEQFF.

This clonotype was counted at least ten times. This chain uses TRBV2 with TRBJ2-5; the D gene could be TRBD1 or TRBD2 (5 bases each). Germline V gene lookup returns CDR1 SNHLY and CDR2 FYNNEI. V lost 6 bases and J lost 9, with 17 bases in between. The CDR3 is 13 residues long. CDR3 coding DNA: TGTGCCAGCAGGGGGACCGTGGGCGGGCCCCAGTACTTC. This gives the protein CASRGTVGGPQYF.

The sample holds many counts of this clonotype. The rearrangement uses TRBV25-1 and TRBJ2-3; maybe TRBD2 (7 bases). V was shortened by 7 bases and J by 1 base, with 15 bases between the two germline ends. This CDR3 region has 15 residues. Germline assignment: CDR1 MGHDK and CDR2 SYGVNS. CDR3 nucleotide sequence: TGTGCCAGCACCCCGGGGGGCGCCCGCACAGATACGCAGTATTTT. This gives the protein CASTPGGARTDTQYF.

This clonotype has a handful of counts. This chain links TRBV6-1 with TRBJ2-5, with D tentatively TRBD2 (7 bases). V shed 5 bases and J shed 2 bases, with 12 bases lying between them. This CDR3 has 14 amino acids. CDR1 MNHNS and CDR2 SASEGT come from the germline V gene. The CDR3 DNA follows: TGTGCCAGCAGTCAAGGGGGGGGGCAAGAGACCCAGTACTTC. The encoded protein is CASSQGGGQETQYF.

This clonotype was counted ten times or more. This rearrangement joins TRBV5-1 to TRBJ2-2; no firm D call. This CDR3 has 14 amino acids. The ends were cut back, 7 bases at V and 3 bases at J, with 13 bases in the middle. Germline-derived CDR1 and CDR2 are SGHRS and YFSETQ. The CDR3 sequence: CASGERPDTGELFF. For the CDR3, the DNA is TGCGCCAGCGGGGAAAGACCCGACACCGGGGAGCTGTTTTTT.

This clonotype was seen a few times. This chain links TRBV6-1 with TRBJ2-5; 9 positions match TRBD1. Looked up from germline, CDR1 is MNHNS and CDR2 is SASEGT. The CDR3 covers 13 residues. V lost 5 bases, J lost 5 bases, and 3 bases stayed unmatched. In DNA form, the CDR3 reads TGTGCCAGCAGTACAGGGGGCTGGGAGACCCAGTACTTC. Translating gives CASSTGGWETQYF.

This chain joins TRBV12-3 or TRBV12-4 and TRBJ1-5, with no clear D. CDR3 length: 14 residues. Trimming cost V 2 bases and J 6 bases, with 11 bases left between them. CDR3 amino acids: CASSLKGVTQPQHF. The CDR3 coding sequence is TGTGCCAGCAGTTTAAAAGGCGTAACTCAGCCCCAGCATTTT.

The J gene is TRBJ1-4, the V gene TRBV5-1, with TRBD1 as a possible D gene (6 bases). The germline gives CDR1 SGHRS, CDR2 YFSETQ. CDR3 length: 14 residues. Deletions cut 4 bases from V and 8 bases from J, with 15 bases between. The CDR3: CASSLPDSREKLFF. CDR3 DNA: TGCGCCAGCAGCCTTCCGGACAGTAGGGAAAAACTGTTTTTT.

This clonotype was detected ten times or more. The rearrangement uses TRBV10-3 and TRBJ2-7; D may correspond to TRBD1 or TRBD2 (5 bases each). Germline CDR1 and CDR2: ENHRY and SYGVKD. The CDR3 consists of 12 residues. V lost 8 bases, J lost 3 bases, and 11 bases lay in between. The CDR3, as DNA: TGTGCCATCCGGGACGGACTCTACGAGCAGTACTTC. The encoded protein is CAIRDGLYEQYF.

The chain recombines TRBV30 with TRBJ2-5, with D unclear. The germline CDR1 and CDR2 sequences are GTSNPN and SVGIG (reference sequence). The CDR3 loop spans 18 amino acids. V lost 0 bases to trimming and J lost 4 bases, with 24 bases between them. CDR3 region: CAWSVLVGISLVRETQYF. As DNA, the CDR3 is TGTGCCTGGAGTGTACTGGTGGGCATATCCCTCGTCCGAGAGACCCAGTACTTC.

This clonotype was recorded at least ten times. The V call is TRBV5-1, the J call TRBJ1-1; D not resolved. Germline V gene sequence: CDR1 SGHRS, CDR2 YFSETQ. V lost 0 bases and J 0 bases, leaving 9 bases between the germline ends. This CDR3 is built from 15 residues. The CDR3: CASSLDPALNTEAFF. In DNA form, the CDR3 reads TGCGCCAGCAGCTTGGATCCAGCTTTGAACACTGAAGCTTTCTTT.

This chain uses TRBV11-2 with TRBJ2-5, with 7 nucleotides matching TRBD2. CDR3 length equals 18 residues. Unmatched junction bases numbered 17, after V lost 2 bases and J lost 5 bases. CDR1 and CDR2 from the germline V gene are SGHAT and FQNNGV. CDR3 sequence: CASSLNWLAGAGSETQYF. CDR3 bases: TGTGCCAGCAGCTTAAACTGGTTAGCGGGTGCTGGGTCGGAGACCCAGTACTTC.

This clonotype was seen at least ten times. V and J are TRBV2 and TRBJ2-2; maybe TRBD1 (5 bases). Trimming removed 3 bases at V and 1 base at J, with 12 bases between. Looked up from germline, CDR1 is SNHLY and CDR2 is FYNNEI. The CDR3 totals 16 residues. As DNA, the CDR3 is TGTGCCAGCAGTGAGATGGGGCCCAGGAACACCGGGGAGCTGTTTTTT. Translating gives CASSEMGPRNTGELFF.

For this clonotype: A much larger clone sits a single nucleotide away, making a read error possible. This CDR3 is missing its conserved last phenylalanine or tryptophan, likely due to a read error. V usage is TRBV29-1 and J usage is TRBJ2-5, with a weak D call TRBD1 (5 bases). This CDR3 has 13 residues. V gave up 7 bases and J gave up 3 bases, with 15 bases separating them. CDR1 is SQVTM, CDR2 ANQGSEA, per germline. The CDR3 sequence: CSAMTASEETQYY. The DNA of the CDR3 is TGCAGCGCTATGACAGCCAGCGAAGAGACCCAGTACTAC.

The chain links TRBV3-1 to TRBJ1-1; D call uncertain. Deletions cut 3 bases from V and 0 bases from J, with 5 bases between. The CDR3 is made up of 13 amino acids. Germline V CDR1 and CDR2: LGHDT, YNNKEL (reference sequence). CDR3 DNA: TGTGCCAGCAGCCAGGCCTTGAACACTGAAGCTTTCTTT. It yields the protein CASSQALNTEAFF.

This clonotype was counted ten times or more. The chain combines TRBV7-2 with TRBJ2-1; TRBD2 matches 10 bases. Germline-derived CDR1 and CDR2 are SGHTA and FQGNSA. Unmatched junction bases numbered 8, after V lost 6 bases and J lost 6 bases. The CDR3 is 15 residues long. The chain's CDR3 is CASRNSGGAANEQFF. The CDR3 DNA reads as TGTGCCAGCAGAAACAGCGGGGGGGCCGCCAATGAGCAGTTCTTC.

This clonotype was observed a few times. CDR3 loop: CASSFRTGGSEQYF. CDR3 sequence (DNA): TGTGCCAGCAGCTTTCGGACCGGAGGTTCGGAGCAGTACTTC. The chain carries TRBV5-5 and TRBJ2-7; perhaps TRBD2 as D (5 bases). This CDR3 contains 14 residues. V lost 2 bases and J 7 bases, leaving 16 bases between the germline ends. Germline CDR1 SGHKS, CDR2 YYEKEE (reference sequence).

The rearrangement uses TRBV10-1 and TRBJ2-7; no clear D gene. Germline CDR1 is WNHNN and CDR2 is SYGVQD (reference sequence). The CDR3 covers 13 residues. V was clipped by 2 bases and J by 9 bases, with 14 bases between them. The CDR3 bases are TGCGCCAGCAGTGAGACGGCAGCTCTTGGGCAGTACTTC. Translating it yields CASSETAALGQYF.

A few counts support this clonotype. V usage is TRBV5-1 and J usage is TRBJ2-7, with TRBD1 identical over 7 bases. From germline, CDR1 is SGHRS and CDR2 YFSETQ. V dropped 4 bases and J dropped 5; count of bases not matched to a gene: 9. The CDR3 contains 14 residues. The CDR3 DNA reads TGCGCCAGCAGCCCCTGGGACAGAGTCAACGAGCAGTACTTC. Translating it yields CASSPWDRVNEQYF.

Only a few counts were recorded for this clonotype. The rearrangement links TRBV3-1 to TRBJ1-6; perhaps TRBD1 as D (6 bases). The ends were cut back, 2 bases at V and 5 bases at J, with 7 bases in the middle. CDR3 length: 14 amino acids. Germline CDR1 reads LGHDT; CDR2 reads YNNKEL (reference sequence). This chain's CDR3 is CASSQRTDNSPLHF. As DNA, the CDR3 is TGTGCCAGCAGCCAACGGACAGATAATTCACCCCTCCACTTT.

The chain couples TRBV20-1 to TRBJ2-7, with 9 bases fitting TRBD1. Germline CDR1 DFQATT, CDR2 SNEGSKA (reference sequence). The CDR3 is 16 amino acids. The trim removed 6 bases at V and 7 bases at J, leaving 19 bases unmatched. The CDR3 DNA reads TGCAGTGCGGATCCTACTCCGGGACAGGGACTACGGGAGCAGTACTTC. Translating it yields CSADPTPGQGLREQYF.

This clonotype was recorded many times. The rearrangement links TRBV18 to TRBJ2-2; either TRBD1 or TRBD2 may fit D (5 bases each). CDR1 KGHSH and CDR2 LQKENI come from the germline V gene. The V and J ends lost 3 bases and 4 bases respectively, with 12 bases between them. The CDR3 contains 15 residues. The DNA of the CDR3 is TGTGCCAGCTCACCGGGGGACCCGACCACCGGGGAGCTGTTTTTT. Translated: CASSPGDPTTGELFF.

In DNA form, the CDR3 reads TGTGCCAGCAGCGGCCGACTAGCAGCAGATACGCAGTATTTT. This sequence encodes CASSGRLAADTQYF. The chain recombines TRBV9 with TRBJ2-3; 7 bases are a match to TRBD2. Unmatched junction bases numbered 5, after V lost 3 bases and J lost 4 bases. Germline CDR1 SGDLS, CDR2 YYNGEE. This CDR3 has 14 residues.

The chain combines TRBV29-1 with TRBJ2-7; D gene unclear. Between the trimmed V and J ends, which lost 4 bases and 6 bases, there was a span of 16 bases. The CDR3 is 13 residues long. In germline, CDR1 is SQVTM, CDR2 ANQGSEA. The CDR3 loop reads CSVVWGNFAEQYF. The CDR3 bases are TGCAGCGTTGTTTGGGGAAATTTCGCCGAGCAGTACTTC.

A few counts support this clonotype. The V call is TRBV10-3, the J call TRBJ1-5; 7 bases are shared with TRBD1. The CDR3 has 15 amino acids. The J segment lost 4 bases and the V segment lost 6 bases, leaving 9 bases of the junction unmatched. From germline, CDR1 is ENHRY and CDR2 SYGVKD. CDR3 amino acids: CAISAGQATNQPQHF. The CDR3 bases are TGTGCCATCAGCGCTGGACAGGCCACAAATCAGCCCCAGCATTTT.

The chain links TRBV18 to TRBJ2-5, with 7 bases fitting TRBD1. In germline, CDR1 is KGHSH, CDR2 LQKENI. The CDR3 consists of 15 residues. V shed 3 bases, J shed 4 bases, and the junction held 8 bases outside the gene matches. The CDR3 DNA sequence: TGTGCCAGCTCACCGGGAAGGGGGCTCGGAGAGACCCAGTACTTC. Amino acids: CASSPGRGLGETQYF.